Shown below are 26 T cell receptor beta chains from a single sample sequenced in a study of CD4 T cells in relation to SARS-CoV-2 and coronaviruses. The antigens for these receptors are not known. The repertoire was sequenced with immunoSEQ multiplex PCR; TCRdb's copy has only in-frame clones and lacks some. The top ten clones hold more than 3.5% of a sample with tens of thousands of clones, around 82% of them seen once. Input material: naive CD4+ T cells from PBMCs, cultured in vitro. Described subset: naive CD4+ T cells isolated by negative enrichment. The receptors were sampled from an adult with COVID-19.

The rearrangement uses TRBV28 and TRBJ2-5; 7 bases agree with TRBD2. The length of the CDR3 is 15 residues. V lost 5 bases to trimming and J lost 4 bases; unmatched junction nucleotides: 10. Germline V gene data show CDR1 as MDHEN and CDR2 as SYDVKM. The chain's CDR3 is CASSLGGGAGETQYF. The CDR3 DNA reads TGTGCCAGCAGTCTTGGCGGGGGAGCGGGAGAGACCCAGTACTTC.

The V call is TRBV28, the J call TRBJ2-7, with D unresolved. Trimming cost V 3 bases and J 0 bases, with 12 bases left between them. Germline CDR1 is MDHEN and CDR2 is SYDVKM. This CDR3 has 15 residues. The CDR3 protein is CASSFAGIPSYEQYF. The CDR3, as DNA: TGTGCCAGCAGTTTTGCCGGCATACCCTCCTACGAGCAGTACTTC. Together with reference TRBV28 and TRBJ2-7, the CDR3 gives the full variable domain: DVKVTQSSRYLVKRTGEKVFLECVQDMDHENMFWYRQDPGLGLRLIYFSYDVKMKEKGDIPEGYSVSREKKERFSLILESASTNQTSMYLCASSFAGIPSYEQYFGPGTRLTVT.

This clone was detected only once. This CDR3 reads CASSFSGGSDQPQHF. In nucleotides, the CDR3 is TGCGCCAGCAGCTTCTCAGGGGGTAGTGATCAGCCCCAGCATTTT. The V gene is TRBV5-1, the J gene TRBJ1-5, with TRBD1 matching over 7 bases. Trimming removed 2 bases from V and 5 bases from J; junction bases left unmatched: 7. CDR1 is SGHRS, CDR2 YFSETQ, per germline. The CDR3 is 15 residues long.

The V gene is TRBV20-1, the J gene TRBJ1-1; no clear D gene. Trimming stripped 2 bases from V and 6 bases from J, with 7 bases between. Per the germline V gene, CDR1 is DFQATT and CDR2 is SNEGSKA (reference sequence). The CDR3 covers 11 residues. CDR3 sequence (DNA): TGCAGTGCTAGAACAACAGCTGAAGCTTTCTTT. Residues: CSARTTAEAFF.

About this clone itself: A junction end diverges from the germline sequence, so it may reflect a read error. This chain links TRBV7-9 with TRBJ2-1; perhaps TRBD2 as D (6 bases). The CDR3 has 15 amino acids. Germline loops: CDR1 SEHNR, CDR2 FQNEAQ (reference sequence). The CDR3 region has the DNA TGTGCCAGCAGCTTAATTAGGGACTCCTCCAATGAGCAGTTCTTC. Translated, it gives CASSLIRDSSNEQFF.

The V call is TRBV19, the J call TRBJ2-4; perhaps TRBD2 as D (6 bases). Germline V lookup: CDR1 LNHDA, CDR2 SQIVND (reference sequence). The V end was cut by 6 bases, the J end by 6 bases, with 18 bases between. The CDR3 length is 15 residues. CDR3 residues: CASSTGTYTSNIQYF. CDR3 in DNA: TGTGCCAGTAGCACCGGGACTTACACTTCAAACATTCAGTACTTC.

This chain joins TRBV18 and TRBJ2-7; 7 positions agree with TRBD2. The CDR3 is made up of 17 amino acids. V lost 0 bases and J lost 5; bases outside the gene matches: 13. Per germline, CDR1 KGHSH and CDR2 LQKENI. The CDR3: CASSPPGLLASKHEQYF. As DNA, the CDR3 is TGTGCCAGCTCACCACCAGGATTACTAGCGTCAAAGCACGAGCAGTACTTC.

The CDR3: CASSPTQGSGYTF. CDR3 nucleotide sequence: TGTGCCAGCAGCCCGACGCAGGGAAGTGGCTACACCTTC. This sequence joins TRBV7-9 and TRBJ1-2, with D possibly being TRBD1 (5 bases). This CDR3 comprises 13 residues. Trimming took off 5 bases at V and 7 bases at J, with 14 bases between the two ends. Per the germline V gene, CDR1 is SEHNR and CDR2 is FQNEAQ (reference sequence).

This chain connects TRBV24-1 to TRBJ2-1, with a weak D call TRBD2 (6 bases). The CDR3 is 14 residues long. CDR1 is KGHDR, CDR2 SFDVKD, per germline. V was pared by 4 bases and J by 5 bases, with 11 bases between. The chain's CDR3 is CATSETGVHNEQFF. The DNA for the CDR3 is TGTGCCACCAGTGAGACGGGAGTACACAATGAGCAGTTCTTC.

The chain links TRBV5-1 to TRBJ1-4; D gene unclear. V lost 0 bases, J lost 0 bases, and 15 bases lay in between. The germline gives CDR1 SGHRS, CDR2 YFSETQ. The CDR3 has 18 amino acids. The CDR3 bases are TGCGCCAGCAGCTTGGCCCGACAAGGAGATGCAACTAATGAAAAACTGTTTTTT. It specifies CASSLARQGDATNEKLFF.

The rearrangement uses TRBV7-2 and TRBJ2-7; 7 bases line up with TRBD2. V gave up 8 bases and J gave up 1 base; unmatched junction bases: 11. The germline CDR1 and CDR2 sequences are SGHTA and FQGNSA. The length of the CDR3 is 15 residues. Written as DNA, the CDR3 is TGTGCCAGCGGGGCGGGGGTAGCGGGTTCCTACGAGCAGTACTTC. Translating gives CASGAGVAGSYEQYF.

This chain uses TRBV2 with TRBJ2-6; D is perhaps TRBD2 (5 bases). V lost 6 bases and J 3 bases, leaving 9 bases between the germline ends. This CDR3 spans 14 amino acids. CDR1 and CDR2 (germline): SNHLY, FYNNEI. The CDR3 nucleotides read TGTGCCAGCAGAGGAGGATTTGGGGCCAACGTCCTGACTTTC. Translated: CASRGGFGANVLTF.

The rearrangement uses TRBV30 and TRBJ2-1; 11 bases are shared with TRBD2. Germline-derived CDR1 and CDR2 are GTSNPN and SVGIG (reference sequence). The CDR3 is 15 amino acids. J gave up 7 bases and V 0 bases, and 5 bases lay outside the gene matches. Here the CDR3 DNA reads TGTGCCTGGAGTGTAGGGCTAGCGGGAGGAAATGAGCAGTTCTTC. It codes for CAWSVGLAGGNEQFF.

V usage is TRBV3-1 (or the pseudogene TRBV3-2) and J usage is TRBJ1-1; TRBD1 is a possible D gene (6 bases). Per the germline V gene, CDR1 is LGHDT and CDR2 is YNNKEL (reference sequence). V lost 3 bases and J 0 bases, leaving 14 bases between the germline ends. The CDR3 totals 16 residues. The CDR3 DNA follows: TGTGCCAGCAGCCATATAGGGGGGAGGATGAACACTGAAGCTTTCTTT. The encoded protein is CASSHIGGRMNTEAFF.

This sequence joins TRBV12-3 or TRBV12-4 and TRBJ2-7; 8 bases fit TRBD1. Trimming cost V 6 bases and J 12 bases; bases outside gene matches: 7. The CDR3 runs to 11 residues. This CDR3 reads CASSLGQGAYF. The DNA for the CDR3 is TGTGCCAGCAGCCTAGGACAGGGAGCGTACTTC.

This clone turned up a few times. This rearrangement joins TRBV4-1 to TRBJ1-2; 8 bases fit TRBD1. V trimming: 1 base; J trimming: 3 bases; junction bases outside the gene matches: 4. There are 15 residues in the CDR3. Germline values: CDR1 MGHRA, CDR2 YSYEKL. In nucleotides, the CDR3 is TGCGCCAGCAGCCAAGGGACAGGGTCGGACTATGGCTACACCTTC. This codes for CASSQGTGSDYGYTF.

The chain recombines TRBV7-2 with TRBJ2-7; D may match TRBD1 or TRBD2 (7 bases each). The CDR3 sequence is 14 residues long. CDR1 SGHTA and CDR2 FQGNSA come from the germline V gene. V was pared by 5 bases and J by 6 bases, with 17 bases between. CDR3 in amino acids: CASSPGGGVSEQYF. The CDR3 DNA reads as TGTGCCAGCAGCCCAGGGGGGGGTGTGTCCGAGCAGTACTTC.

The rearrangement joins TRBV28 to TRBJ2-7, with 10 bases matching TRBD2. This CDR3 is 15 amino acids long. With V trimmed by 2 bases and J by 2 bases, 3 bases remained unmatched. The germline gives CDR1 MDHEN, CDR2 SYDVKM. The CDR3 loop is CASSLKLAGPYEQYF. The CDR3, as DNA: TGTGCCAGCAGTTTAAAACTAGCGGGACCCTACGAGCAGTACTTC.

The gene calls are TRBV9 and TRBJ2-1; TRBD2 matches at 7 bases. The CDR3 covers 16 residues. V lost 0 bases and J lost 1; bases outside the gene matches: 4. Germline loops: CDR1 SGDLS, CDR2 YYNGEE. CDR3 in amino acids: CASSVGGGRSYNEQFF. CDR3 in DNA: TGTGCCAGCAGCGTAGGGGGGGGGAGATCCTACAATGAGCAGTTCTTC.

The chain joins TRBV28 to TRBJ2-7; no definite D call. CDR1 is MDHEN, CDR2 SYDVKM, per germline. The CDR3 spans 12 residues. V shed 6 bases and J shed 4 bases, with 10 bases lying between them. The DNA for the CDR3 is TGTGCCAGCAGCCGCTTTTCTTACGAGCAGTACTTC. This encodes CASSRFSYEQYF.

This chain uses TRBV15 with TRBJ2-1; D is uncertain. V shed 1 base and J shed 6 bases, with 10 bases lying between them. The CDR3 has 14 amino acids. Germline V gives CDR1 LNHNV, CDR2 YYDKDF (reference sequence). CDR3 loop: CATSRGQRSNEQFF. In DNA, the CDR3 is TGTGCCACCAGCAGAGGCCAGAGAAGCAATGAGCAGTTCTTC.

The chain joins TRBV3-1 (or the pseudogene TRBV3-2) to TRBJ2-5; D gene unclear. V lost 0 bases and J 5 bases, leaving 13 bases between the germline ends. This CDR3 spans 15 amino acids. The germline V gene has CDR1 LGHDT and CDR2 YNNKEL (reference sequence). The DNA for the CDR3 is TGTGCCAGCAGCCAAGATCATTTAGTTCCCGAGACCCAGTACTTC. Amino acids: CASSQDHLVPETQYF.

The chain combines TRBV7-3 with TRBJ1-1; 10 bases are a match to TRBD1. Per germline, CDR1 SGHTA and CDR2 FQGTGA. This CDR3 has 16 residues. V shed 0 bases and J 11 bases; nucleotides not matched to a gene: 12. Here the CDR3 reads CASSLTHSGQGLNAFF. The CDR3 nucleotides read TGTGCCAGCAGCTTAACCCACTCGGGACAGGGGTTGAATGCTTTCTTT.

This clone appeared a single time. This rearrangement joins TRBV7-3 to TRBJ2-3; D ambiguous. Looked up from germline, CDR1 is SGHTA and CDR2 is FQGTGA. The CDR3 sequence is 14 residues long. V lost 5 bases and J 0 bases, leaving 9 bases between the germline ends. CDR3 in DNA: TGTGCCAGCAGCCCCGGACGGAGCACAGATACGCAGTATTTT. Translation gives CASSPGRSTDTQYF.

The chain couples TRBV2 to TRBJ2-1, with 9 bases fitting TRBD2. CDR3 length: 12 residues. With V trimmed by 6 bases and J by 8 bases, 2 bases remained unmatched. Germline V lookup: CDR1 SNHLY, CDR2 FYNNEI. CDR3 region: CASRRLADEQFF. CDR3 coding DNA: TGTGCCAGCAGGCGACTAGCGGATGAGCAGTTCTTC.

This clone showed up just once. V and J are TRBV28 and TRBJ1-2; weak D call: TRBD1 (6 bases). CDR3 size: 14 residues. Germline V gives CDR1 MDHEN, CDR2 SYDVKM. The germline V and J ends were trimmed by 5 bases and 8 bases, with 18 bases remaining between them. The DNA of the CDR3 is TGTGCCAGCAGTCTGGGGGGCAGGGTGGGGGGCTACACCTTC. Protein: CASSLGGRVGGYTF.